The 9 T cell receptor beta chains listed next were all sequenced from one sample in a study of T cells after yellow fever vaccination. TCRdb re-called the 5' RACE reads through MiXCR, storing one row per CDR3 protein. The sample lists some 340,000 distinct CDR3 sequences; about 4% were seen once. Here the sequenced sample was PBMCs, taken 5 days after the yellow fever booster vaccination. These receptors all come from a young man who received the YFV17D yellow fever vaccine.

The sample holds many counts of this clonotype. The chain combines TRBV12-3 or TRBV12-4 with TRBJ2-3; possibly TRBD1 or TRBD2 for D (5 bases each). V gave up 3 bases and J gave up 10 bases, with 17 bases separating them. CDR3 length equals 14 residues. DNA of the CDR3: TGTGCCAGCAGTTTGTCAGGGACGGGCCTGGCGCAGTATTTT. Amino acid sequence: CASSLSGTGLAQYF.

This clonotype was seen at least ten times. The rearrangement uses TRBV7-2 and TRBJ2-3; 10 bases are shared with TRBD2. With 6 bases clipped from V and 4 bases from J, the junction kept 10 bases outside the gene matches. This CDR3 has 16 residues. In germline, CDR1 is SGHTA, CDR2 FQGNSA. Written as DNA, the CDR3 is TGTGCCAGCAGAACTCAAGCTAGCGGGGGTGCAGATACGCAGTATTTT. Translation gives CASRTQASGGADTQYF.

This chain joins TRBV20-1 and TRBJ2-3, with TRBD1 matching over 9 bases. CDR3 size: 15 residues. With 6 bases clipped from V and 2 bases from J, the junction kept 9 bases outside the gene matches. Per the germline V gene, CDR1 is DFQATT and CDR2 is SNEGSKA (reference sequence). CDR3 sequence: CSATMRTGATDTQYF. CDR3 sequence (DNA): TGCAGTGCCACAATGAGGACAGGGGCCACAGATACGCAGTATTTT.

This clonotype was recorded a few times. In nucleotides, the CDR3 is TGTGCCAGCAGTTGGGCAGGCCCCTACGAGCAGTACTTC. This translates into CASSWAGPYEQYF. V is TRBV28 and J is TRBJ2-7; D remains unclear. The CDR3 extends over 13 amino acids. Germline assignment: CDR1 MDHEN and CDR2 SYDVKM. Trimming removed 4 bases at V and 2 bases at J, with 9 bases between.

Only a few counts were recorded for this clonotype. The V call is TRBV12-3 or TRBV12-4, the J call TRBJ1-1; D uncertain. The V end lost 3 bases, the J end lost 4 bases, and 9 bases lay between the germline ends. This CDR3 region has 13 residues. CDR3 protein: CASSFKTATEAFF. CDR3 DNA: TGTGCCAGCAGTTTTAAAACAGCCACTGAAGCTTTCTTT.

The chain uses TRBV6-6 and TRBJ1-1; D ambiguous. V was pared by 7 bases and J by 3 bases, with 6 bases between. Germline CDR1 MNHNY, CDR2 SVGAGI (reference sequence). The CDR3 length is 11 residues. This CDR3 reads CASTEYTEAFF. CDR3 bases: TGTGCCAGCACTGAGTACACTGAAGCTTTCTTT.

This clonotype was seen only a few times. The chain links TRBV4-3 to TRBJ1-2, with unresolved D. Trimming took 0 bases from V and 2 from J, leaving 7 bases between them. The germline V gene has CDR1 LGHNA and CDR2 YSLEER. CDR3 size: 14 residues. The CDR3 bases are TGCGCCAGCAGCCAAGATTCTAGGAACTATGGCTACACCTTC. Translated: CASSQDSRNYGYTF.

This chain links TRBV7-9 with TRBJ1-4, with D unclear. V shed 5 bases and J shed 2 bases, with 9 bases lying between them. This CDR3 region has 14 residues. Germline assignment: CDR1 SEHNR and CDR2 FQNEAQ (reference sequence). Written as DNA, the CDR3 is TGTGCCAGCAGCGCCCGCACCACTAATGAAAAACTGTTTTTT. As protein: CASSARTTNEKLFF.

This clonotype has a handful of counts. As DNA, the CDR3 is TGTGCCAGCACCTTAACCGGGACTAGCAGCTACGAGCAGTACGTC. Translation gives CASTLTGTSSYEQYV. The chain is built from TRBV5-5 and TRBJ2-7; 9 bases map to TRBD2. This CDR3 has 15 amino acids. V lost 6 bases and J lost 3; bases outside the gene matches: 10. Looked up from germline, CDR1 is SGHKS and CDR2 is YYEKEE (reference sequence).